The rows below give T cell receptor beta chains drawn from one sample of a study of T cells in Graves' hyperthyroidism and ophthalmopathy. MiXCR, applied by TCRdb to the multiplex PCR reads, yields one record per CDR3 protein. The table records about 600,000 distinct CDR3 sequences, 13% to 15% of them present only once. Specimen: blood. The receptors come from a woman between 18 and 29 years old with Graves' ophthalmopathy. Both conserved end residues are part of each CDR3. Fields, in order: clone size, J gene, D gene, V gene, CDR3 DNA, CDR3 protein. D genes are given only for firm matches. Clone size is stated in some rows and not others, as once, few, many or a class when expanded.

>many|TRBJ2-2|NA|TRBV2
TGTGCCAGCAGTGATTCGGGGGTCGGGGAGCTGTTTTTT
CASSDSGVGELFF
>many|TRBJ2-3|TRBD2|TRBV11-3
TGTGCCAGCAGCTTAGAATCGGGGGGGGACTACCCTCCCCTTGGGTTGTCCACAGATACGCAGTGTTTT
CASSLESGGDYPPLGLSTDTQCF
>few|TRBJ2-3|NA|TRBV5-4
TGTGCCAGCAGCCCTGGGCCCGACAGGATCCCTTTGACAGATACGCAGTATTTT
CASSPGPDRIPLTDTQYF
>many|TRBJ2-1|NA|TRBV12-3/TRBV12-4
TGTGCCAGCAGTCCCTCCGGGCCTCACAATGAGCAGTTCTTC
CASSPSGPHNEQFF
>NA|TRBJ1-2|TRBD1|TRBV12-3/TRBV12-4
TGTGCCAGCAGTTTAGAGACAGGGGGACGTGGCTACACCTTC
CASSLETGGRGYTF
>many|TRBJ2-7|NA|TRBV19
TGTGCCAGTAGTAGCGGACTCTCAAGAACCTACGAGCAGTACTTC
CASSSGLSRTYEQYF
>NA|TRBJ2-7|NA|TRBV5-1
TGCGCCAGCAGCTTGTGGCAGGACTCCTACGAGCAGTACTTC
CASSLWQDSYEQYF
>NA|TRBJ2-7|NA|TRBV6-2/TRBV6-3
TGTGCCAGCAGTTACTCGACTGGGTGGTATGGAGGGTTGTTGGACGAGCAGTACTTC
CASSYSTGWYGGLLDEQYF
>many|TRBJ1-4|NA|TRBV3-1
TGTGCCAGCAGCCAAGTGGTTGGCGGAAAACTGTTTTTT
CASSQVVGGKLFF
>many|TRBJ1-5|TRBD1|TRBV12-3/TRBV12-4
TGTGCCAGCAGTACAGGGACAGCTAATCAGCCCCAGCATTTT
CASSTGTANQPQHF
>few|TRBJ2-6|TRBD1|TRBV11-2
TGTGCCAGCAGCTTCGACAGGGGGCGGGGTGGGGCCAACGTCCTGACTTTC
CASSFDRGRGGANVLTF
>few|TRBJ1-2|TRBD1|TRBV12-3/TRBV12-4
TGTGCCAGCAGTCCGAGCCCGGGACAGGGTAAGAACTATGGCTACACCTTC
CASSPSPGQGKNYGYTF
>many|TRBJ1-2|NA|TRBV7-2
TGTGCCAGCAGCTTAGTAGCCGGGGCCACTAACTATGGCTACACCTTC
CASSLVAGATNYGYTF
>many|TRBJ2-1|TRBD1|TRBV19
TGTGCCAGTACCCCTCCCTGGGACAGGAACAATGAGCAGTTCTTC
CASTPPWDRNNEQFF
>NA|TRBJ2-7|TRBD2|TRBV5-1
TGCGCCAGCGGCAGCCTAGCGGGAGGGATCTACGAGCAGTACTTC
CASGSLAGGIYEQYF
>few|TRBJ1-6|NA|TRBV5-5
TGTGCCAGCAGCTACAGGGATAATTCACCCCTCCACTTT
CASSYRDNSPLHF
>many|TRBJ2-1|TRBD2|TRBV5-1
TGCGCCAGCAGATGGACTAGCGGGGGAGGCGATGAGCAGTTCTTC
CASRWTSGGGDEQFF